The clone carrying this T cell receptor beta chain was seen more than once but under ten times. Its antigen remains unknown. The data derive from a study of CD8 T cells in ankylosing spondylitis. Study-wide results and caveats: Characteristic of ankylosing spondylitis blood, it appeared, was a TCR beta motif comprising eight highly homologous variants. CD8+ disease-linked clones were present at relatively low frequencies in blood.

The trim removed 4 bases at V and 2 bases at J, leaving 9 bases unmatched. The CDR3 consists of 17 residues. Libraries for TCR beta were made by quantitative 5'-RACE with molecular barcodes. TCRdb independently ran MiXCR on the 5' RACE reads; one entry per CDR3 protein. The data show some 300,000 distinct CDR3 sequences, around 20% seen once. The sequence derives from a female donor with ankylosing spondylitis or in good health (not recorded which). The J gene is TRBJ2-7, the V gene TRBV12-3 or TRBV12-4; 12 nucleotides agree with TRBD2. Material: blood, either unsorted or a sorted T cell fraction (not recorded which). DNA for the CDR3: TGTGCCAGCAGTTCCGCCGCATGGACTAGCGGGACCTACGAGCAGTACTTC. Protein: CASSSAAWTSGTYEQYF.